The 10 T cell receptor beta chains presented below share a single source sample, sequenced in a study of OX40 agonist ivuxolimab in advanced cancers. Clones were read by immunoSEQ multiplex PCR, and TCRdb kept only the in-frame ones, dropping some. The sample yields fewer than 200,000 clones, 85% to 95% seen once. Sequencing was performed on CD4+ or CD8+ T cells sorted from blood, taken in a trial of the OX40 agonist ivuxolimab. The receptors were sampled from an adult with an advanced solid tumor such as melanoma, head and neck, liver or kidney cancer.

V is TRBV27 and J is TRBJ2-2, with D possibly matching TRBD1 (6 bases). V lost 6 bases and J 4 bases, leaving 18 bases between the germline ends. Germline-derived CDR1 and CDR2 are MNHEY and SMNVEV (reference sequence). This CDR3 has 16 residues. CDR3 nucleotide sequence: TGTGCCAGCAGATCCGGGGCACAGGGCGTCACCGGGGAGCTGTTTTTT. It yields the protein CASRSGAQGVTGELFF.

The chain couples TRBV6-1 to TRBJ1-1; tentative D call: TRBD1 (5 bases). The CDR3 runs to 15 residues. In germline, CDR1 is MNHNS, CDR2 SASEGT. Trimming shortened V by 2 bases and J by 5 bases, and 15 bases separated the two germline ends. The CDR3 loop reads CASSEFSGGETEAFF. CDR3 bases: TGTGCCAGCAGTGAATTTTCGGGGGGGGAGACTGAAGCTTTCTTT.

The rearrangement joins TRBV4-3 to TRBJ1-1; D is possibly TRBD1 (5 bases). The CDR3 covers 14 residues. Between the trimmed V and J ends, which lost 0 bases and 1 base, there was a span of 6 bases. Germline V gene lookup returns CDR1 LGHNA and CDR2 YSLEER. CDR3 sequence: CASSQEQENTEAFF. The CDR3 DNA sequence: TGCGCCAGCAGCCAAGAACAGGAGAACACTGAAGCTTTCTTT.

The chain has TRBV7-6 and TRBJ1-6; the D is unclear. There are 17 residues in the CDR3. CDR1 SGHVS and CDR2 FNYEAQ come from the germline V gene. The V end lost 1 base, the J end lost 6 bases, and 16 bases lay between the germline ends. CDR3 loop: CASSLGLPGSLNSPLHF. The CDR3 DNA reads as TGTGCCAGCAGCTTAGGACTACCGGGATCACTTAATTCACCCCTCCACTTT. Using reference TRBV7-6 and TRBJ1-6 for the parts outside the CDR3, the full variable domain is GAGVSQSPRYKVTKRGQDVALRCDPISGHVSLYWYRQALGQGPEFLTYFNYEAQQDKSGLPNDRFSAERPEGSISTLTIQRTEQRDSAMYRCASSLGLPGSLNSPLHFGNGTRLTVT.

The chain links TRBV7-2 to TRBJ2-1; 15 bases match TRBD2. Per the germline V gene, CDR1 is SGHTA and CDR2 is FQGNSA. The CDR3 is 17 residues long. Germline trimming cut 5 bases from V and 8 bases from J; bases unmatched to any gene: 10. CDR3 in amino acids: CASSRAGLAGGRDEQFF. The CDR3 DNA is TGTGCCAGCAGCCGCGCAGGACTAGCGGGAGGGAGGGATGAGCAGTTCTTC.

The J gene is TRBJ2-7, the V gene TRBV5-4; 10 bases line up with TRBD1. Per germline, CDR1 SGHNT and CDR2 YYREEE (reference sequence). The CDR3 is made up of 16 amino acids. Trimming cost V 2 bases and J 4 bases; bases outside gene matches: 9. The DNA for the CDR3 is TGTGCCAGCAGCTTCCCGGGCCGACAGGGGGCGTACGAGCAGTACTTC. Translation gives CASSFPGRQGAYEQYF.

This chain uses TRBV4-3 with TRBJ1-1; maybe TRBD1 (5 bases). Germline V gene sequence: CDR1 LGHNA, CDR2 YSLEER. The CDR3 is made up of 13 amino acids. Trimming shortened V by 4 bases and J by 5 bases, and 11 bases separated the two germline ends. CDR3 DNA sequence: TGCGCCAGCAGCCGAAGCGAGGGGACTGAAGCTTTCTTT. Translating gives CASSRSEGTEAFF.

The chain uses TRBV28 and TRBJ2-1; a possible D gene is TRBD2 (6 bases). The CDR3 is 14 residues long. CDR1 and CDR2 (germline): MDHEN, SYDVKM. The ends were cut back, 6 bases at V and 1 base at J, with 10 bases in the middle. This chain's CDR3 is CASSAAGSYNEQFF. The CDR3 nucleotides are TGTGCCAGCAGCGCAGCGGGTTCCTACAATGAGCAGTTCTTC.

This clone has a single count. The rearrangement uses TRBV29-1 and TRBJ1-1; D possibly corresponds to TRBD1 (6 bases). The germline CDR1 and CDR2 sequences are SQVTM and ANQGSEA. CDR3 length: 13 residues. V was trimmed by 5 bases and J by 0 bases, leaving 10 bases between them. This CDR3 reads CSVFRGLNTEAFF. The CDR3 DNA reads TGCAGCGTTTTCAGGGGATTGAACACTGAAGCTTTCTTT.

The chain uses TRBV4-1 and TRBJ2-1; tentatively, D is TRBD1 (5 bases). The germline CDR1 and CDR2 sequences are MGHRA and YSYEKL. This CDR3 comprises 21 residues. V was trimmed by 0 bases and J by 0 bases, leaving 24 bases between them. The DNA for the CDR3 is TGCGCCAGCAGCCAAGAGTGGGGCAGGGTCGCTAGTAGGAGCTCCTACAATGAGCAGTTCTTC. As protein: CASSQEWGRVASRSSYNEQFF.